This T cell receptor (beta chain) was sequenced during a study of blood T cell repertoires in COVID-19. Germline V gives CDR1 SGHNT, CDR2 YENEEA. Trimming left V 0 bases short and J 4 bases short, with 9 bases between. CDR3 length equals 14 residues. The method was immunoSEQ multiplex PCR; TCRdb's version includes in-frame clones alone and lacks a portion of them. The sample has about 81,000 clones, approximately 81% seen once; the top ten hold about 14%. The material sequenced was peripheral blood. V is TRBV11-3 and J is TRBJ1-2; possible D gene TRBD1, 6 bases. The TCR was taken from a woman aged 70-85 years with acute or convalescent COVID-19. The CDR3 nucleotides are TGTGCCAGCAGCTTAGATCAGGGGAGCTATGGCTACACCTTC. Its translation: CASSLDQGSYGYTF.